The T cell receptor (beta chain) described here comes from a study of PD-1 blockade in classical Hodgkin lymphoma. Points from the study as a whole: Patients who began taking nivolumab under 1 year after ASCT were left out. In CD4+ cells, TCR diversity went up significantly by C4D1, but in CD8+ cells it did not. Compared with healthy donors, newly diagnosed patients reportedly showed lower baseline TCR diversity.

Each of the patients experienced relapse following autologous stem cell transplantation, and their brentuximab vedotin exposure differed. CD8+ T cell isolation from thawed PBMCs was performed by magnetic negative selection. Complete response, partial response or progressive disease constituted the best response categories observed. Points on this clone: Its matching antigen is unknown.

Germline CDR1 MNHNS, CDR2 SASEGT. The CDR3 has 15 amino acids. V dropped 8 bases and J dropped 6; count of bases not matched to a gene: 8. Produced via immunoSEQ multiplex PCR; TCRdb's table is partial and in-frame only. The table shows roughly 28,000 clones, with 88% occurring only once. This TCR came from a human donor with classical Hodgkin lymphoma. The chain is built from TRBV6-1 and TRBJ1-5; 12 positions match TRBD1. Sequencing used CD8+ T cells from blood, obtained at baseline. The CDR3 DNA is TGTGCCAGCTCCCCTGGGACAGGGGGCCTTCAGCCCCAGCATTTT. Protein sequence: CASSPGTGGLQPQHF.